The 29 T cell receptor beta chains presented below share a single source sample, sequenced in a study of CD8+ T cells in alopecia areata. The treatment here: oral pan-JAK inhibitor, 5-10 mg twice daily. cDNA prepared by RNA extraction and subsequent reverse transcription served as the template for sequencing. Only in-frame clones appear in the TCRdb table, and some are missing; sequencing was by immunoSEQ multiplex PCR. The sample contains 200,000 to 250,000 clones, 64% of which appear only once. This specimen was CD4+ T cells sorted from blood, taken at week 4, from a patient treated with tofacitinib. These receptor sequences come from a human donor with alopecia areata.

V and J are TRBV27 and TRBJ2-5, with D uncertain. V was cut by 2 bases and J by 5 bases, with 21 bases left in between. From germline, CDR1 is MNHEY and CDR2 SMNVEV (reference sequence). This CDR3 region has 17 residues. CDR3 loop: CASSLRKPGRNWETQYF. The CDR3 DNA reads TGTGCCAGCAGTTTACGGAAACCGGGCCGAAACTGGGAGACCCAGTACTTC.

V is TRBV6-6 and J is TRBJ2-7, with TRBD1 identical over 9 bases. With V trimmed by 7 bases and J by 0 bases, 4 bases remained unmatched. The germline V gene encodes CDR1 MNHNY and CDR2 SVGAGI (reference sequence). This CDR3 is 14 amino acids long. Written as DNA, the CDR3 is TGTGCCAGCATCGGGACAGGGAGCTCCTACGAGCAGTACTTC. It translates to CASIGTGSSYEQYF.

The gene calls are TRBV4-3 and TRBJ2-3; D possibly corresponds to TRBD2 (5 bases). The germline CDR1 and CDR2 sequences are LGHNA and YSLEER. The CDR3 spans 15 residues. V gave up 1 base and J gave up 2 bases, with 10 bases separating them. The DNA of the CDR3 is TGCGCCAGCAGCCAAGGGCGAGCGGACACAGATACGCAGTATTTT. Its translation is CASSQGRADTDTQYF.

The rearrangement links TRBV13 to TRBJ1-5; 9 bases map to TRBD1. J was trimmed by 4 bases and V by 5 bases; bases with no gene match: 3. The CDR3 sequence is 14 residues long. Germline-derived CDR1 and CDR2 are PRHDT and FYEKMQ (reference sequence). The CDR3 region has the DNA TGTGCCAGCAGCCGTGGACAGGGGAATCAGCCCCAGCATTTT. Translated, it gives CASSRGQGNQPQHF.

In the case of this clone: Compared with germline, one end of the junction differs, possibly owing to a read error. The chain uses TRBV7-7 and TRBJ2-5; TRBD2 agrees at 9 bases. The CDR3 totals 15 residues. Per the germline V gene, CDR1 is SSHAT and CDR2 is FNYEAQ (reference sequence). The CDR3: CASSPAAGGVETQYF. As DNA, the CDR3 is TGTGCTAGCAGCCCCGCGGCGGGGGGGGTGGAGACCCAGTACTTC.

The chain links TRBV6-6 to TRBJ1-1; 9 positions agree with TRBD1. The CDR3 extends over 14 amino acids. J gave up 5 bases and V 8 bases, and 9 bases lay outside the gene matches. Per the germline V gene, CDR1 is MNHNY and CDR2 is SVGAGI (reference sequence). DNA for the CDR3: TGTGCCAGCGTAACGACAGGGGGAATTACTGAAGCTTTCTTT. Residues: CASVTTGGITEAFF.

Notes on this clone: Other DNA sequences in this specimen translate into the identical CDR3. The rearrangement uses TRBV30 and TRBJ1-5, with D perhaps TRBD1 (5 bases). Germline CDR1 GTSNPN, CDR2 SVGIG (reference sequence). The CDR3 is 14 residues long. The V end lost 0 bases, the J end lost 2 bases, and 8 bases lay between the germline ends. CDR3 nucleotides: TGTGCCTGGAGTGTACGGGGGGGCAATCAGCCCCAGCATTTT. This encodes CAWSVRGGNQPQHF. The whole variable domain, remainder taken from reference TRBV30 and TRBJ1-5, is SQTIHQWPATLVQPVGSPLSLECTVEGTSNPNLYWYRQAAGRGLQLLFYSVGIGQISSEVPQNLSASRPQDRQFILSSKKLLLSDSGFYLCAWSVRGGNQPQHFGDGTRLSIL.

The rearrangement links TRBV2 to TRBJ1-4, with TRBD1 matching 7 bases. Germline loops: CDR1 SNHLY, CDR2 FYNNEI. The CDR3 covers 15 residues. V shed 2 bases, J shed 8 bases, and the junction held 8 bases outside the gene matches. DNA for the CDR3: TGTGCCAGCAGTGAAAGACAGGGCTTTGGGGAAAAACTGTTTTTT. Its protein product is CASSERQGFGEKLFF.

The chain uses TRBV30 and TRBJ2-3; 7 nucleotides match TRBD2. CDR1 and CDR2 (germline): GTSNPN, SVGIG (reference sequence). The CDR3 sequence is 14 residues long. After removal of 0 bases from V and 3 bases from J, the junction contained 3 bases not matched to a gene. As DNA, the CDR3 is TGTGCCTGGAGTGTATTGGGAGGGACAGATACGCAGTATTTT. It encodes CAWSVLGGTDTQYF. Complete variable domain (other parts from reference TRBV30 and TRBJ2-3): SQTIHQWPATLVQPVGSPLSLECTVEGTSNPNLYWYRQAAGRGLQLLFYSVGIGQISSEVPQNLSASRPQDRQFILSSKKLLLSDSGFYLCAWSVLGGTDTQYFGPGTRLTVL.

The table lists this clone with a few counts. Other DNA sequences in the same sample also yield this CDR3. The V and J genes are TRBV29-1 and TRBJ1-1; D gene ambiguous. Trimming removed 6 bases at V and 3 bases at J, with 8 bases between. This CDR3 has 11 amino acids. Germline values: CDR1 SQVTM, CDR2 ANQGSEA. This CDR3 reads CSVGRDTEAFF. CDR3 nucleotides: TGCAGCGTAGGCCGAGACACTGAAGCTTTCTTT. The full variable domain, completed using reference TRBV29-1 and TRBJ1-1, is SAVISQKPSRDICQRGTSLTIQCQVDSQVTMMFWYRQQPGQSLTLIATANQGSEATYESGFVIDKFPISRPNLTFSTLTVSNMSPEDSSIYLCSVGRDTEAFFGQGTRLTVV.

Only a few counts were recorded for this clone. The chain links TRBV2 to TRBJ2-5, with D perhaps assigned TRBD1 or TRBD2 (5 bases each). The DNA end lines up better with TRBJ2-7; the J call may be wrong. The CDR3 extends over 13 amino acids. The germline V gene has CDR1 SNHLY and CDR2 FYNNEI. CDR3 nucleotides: TGTGCCGGTTGGGACCCAGTGGCCTACGAGCAGTACTTC. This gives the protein CAGWDPVAYEQYF.

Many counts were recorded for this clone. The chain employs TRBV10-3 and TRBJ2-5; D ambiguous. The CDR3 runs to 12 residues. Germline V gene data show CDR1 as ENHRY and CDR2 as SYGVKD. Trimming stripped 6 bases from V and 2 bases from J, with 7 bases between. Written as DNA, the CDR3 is TGTGCCATCAGCCCGGCGCAAGAGACCCAGTACTTC. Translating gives CAISPAQETQYF.

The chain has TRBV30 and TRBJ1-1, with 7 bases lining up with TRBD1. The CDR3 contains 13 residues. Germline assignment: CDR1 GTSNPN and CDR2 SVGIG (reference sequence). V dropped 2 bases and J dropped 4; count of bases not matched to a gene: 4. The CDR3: CAWSFQGGTEAFF. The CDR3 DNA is TGTGCCTGGAGTTTTCAGGGGGGCACTGAAGCTTTCTTT.

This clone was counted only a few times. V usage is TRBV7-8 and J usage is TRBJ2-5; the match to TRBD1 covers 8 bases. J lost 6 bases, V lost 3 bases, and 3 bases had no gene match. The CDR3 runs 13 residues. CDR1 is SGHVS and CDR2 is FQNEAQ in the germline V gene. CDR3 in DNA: TGTGCCAGCAGCTTTGACAGGGGTCAGACCCAGTACTTC. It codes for CASSFDRGQTQYF.

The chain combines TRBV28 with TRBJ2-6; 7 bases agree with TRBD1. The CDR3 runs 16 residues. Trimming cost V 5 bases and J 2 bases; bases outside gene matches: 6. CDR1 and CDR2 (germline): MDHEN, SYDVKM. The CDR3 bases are TGTGCCAGCAGTCTACAGGGGCAGGCTGGGGCCAACGTCCTGACTTTC. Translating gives CASSLQGQAGANVLTF.

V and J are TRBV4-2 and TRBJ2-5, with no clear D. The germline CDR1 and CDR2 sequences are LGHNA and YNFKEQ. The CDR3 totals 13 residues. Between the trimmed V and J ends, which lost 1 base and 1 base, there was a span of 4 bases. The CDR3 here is CASSQVAQETQYF. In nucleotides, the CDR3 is TGTGCCAGCAGCCAAGTGGCCCAAGAGACCCAGTACTTC.

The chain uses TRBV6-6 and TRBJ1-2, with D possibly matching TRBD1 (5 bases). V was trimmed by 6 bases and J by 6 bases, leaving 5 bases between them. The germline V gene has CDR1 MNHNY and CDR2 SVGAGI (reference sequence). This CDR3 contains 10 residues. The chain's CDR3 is CASRGDGYTF. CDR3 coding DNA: TGTGCCAGCAGAGGGGATGGCTACACCTTC.

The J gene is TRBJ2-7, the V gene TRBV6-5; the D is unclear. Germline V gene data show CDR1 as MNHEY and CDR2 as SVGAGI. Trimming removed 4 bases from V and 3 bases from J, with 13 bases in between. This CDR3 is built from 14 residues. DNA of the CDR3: TGTGCCAGCAGTTCTGCTTCCAGGTACTACGAGCAGTACTTC. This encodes CASSSASRYYEQYF.

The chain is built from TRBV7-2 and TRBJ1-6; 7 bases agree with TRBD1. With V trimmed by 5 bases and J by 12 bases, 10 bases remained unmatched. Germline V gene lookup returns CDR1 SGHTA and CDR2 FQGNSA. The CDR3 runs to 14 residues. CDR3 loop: CASSPGGQNLPLHF. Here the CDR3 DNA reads TGTGCCAGCAGCCCAGGGGGACAGAATCTACCCCTCCACTTT.

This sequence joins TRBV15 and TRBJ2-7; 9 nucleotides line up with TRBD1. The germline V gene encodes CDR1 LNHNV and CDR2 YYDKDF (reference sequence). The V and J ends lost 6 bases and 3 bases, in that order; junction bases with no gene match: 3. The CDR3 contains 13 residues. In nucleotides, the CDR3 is TGTGCCACCAGGAAGGGACAGGGCTACGAGCAGTACTTC. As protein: CATRKGQGYEQYF.

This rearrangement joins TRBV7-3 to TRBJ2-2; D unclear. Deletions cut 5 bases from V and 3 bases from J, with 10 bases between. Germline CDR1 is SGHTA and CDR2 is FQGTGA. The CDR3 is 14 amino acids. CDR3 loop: CASSLQLDTGELFF. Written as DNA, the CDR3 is TGTGCCAGCAGCCTCCAGCTTGACACCGGGGAGCTGTTTTTT. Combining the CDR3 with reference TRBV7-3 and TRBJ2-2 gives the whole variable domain GAGVSQTPSNKVTEKGKYVELRCDPISGHTALYWYRQSLGQGPEFLIYFQGTGAADDSGLPNDRFFAVRPEGSVSTLKIQRTERGDSAVYLCASSLQLDTGELFFGEGSRLTVL.

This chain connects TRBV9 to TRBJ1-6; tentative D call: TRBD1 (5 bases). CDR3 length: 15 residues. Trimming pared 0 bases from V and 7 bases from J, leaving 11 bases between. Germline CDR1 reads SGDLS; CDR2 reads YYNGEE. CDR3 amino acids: CASSVDQGENSPLHF. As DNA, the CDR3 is TGTGCCAGCAGCGTAGATCAGGGAGAGAATTCACCCCTCCACTTT.

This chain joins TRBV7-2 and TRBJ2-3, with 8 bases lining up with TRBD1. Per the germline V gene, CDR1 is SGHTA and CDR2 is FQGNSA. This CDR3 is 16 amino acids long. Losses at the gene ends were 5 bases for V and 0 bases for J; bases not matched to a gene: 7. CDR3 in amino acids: CASSTQGAPSTDTQYF. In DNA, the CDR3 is TGTGCCAGCAGCACCCAGGGGGCGCCGAGCACAGATACGCAGTATTTT.

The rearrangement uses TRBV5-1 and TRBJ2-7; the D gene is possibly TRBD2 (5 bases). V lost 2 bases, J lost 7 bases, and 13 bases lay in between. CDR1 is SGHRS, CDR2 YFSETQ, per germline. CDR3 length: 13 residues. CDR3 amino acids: CASSFASRGEQYF. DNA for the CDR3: TGCGCCAGCAGCTTCGCGTCTCGGGGTGAGCAGTACTTC.

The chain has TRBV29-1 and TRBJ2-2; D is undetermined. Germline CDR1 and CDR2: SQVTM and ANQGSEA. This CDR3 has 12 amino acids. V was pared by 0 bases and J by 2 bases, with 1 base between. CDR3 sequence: CSVEENTGELFF. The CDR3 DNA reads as TGCAGCGTTGAAGAAAACACCGGGGAGCTGTTTTTT.

The CDR3 here is CASSFHGTSGSYEQYF. In DNA form, the CDR3 reads TGTGCCAGCAGTTTCCACGGGACTAGTGGGTCCTACGAGCAGTACTTC. The V call is TRBV27, the J call TRBJ2-7, with 8 positions matching TRBD2. Germline CDR1 reads MNHEY; CDR2 reads SMNVEV (reference sequence). Trimming cost V 3 bases and J 1 base; bases outside gene matches: 8. This CDR3 contains 16 residues.

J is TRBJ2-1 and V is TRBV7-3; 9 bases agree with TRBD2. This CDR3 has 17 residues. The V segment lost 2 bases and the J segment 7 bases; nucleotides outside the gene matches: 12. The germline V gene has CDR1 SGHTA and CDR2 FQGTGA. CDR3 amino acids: CASSLAARRGGWNEQFF. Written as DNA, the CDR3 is TGTGCCAGCAGCTTAGCCGCTCGGCGGGGGGGCTGGAATGAGCAGTTCTTC.

The CDR3 DNA sequence: TGTGCCAGCAGTGCGGGGGGGCTAGGTGGTTCACCCCTCCACTTT. Translating gives CASSAGGLGGSPLHF. This chain links TRBV2 with TRBJ1-6, with D maybe TRBD1 (6 bases). Looked up from germline, CDR1 is SNHLY and CDR2 is FYNNEI. Between the trimmed V and J ends, which lost 4 bases and 9 bases, there was a span of 16 bases. The CDR3 is made up of 15 amino acids.

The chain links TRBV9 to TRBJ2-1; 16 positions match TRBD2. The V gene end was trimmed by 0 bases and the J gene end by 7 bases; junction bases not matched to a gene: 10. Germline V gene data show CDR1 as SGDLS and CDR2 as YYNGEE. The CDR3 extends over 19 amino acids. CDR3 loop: CASSVGGTSGGALGNEQFF. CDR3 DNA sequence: TGTGCCAGCAGCGTAGGAGGGACTAGCGGGGGGGCCCTCGGGAATGAGCAGTTCTTC.